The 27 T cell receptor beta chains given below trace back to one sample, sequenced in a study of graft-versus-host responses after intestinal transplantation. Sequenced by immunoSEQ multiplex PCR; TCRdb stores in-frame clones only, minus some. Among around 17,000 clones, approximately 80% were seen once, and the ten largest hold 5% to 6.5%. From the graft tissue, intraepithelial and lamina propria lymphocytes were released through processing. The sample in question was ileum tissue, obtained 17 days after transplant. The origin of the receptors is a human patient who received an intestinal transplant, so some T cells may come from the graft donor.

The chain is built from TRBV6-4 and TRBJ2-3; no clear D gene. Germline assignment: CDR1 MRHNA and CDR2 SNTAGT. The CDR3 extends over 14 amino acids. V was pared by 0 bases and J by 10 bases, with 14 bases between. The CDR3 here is CASSDSKGIGSQYF. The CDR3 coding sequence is TGTGCCAGCAGTGACTCTAAGGGAATAGGGTCGCAGTATTTT.

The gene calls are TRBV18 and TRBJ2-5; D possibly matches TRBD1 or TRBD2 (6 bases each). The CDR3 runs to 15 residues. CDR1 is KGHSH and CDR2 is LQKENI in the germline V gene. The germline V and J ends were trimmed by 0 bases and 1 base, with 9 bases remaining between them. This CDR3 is CASSPPWGAQETQYF. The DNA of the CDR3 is TGTGCCAGCTCACCACCGTGGGGGGCCCAAGAGACCCAGTACTTC.

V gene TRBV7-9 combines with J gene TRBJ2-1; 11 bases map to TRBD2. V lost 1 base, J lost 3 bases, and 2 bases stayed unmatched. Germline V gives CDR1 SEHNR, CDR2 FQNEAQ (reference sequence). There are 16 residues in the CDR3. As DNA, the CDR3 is TGTGCCAGCAGCTTAGACACTAGCGGGAGCTACAATGAGCAGTTCTTC. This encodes CASSLDTSGSYNEQFF.

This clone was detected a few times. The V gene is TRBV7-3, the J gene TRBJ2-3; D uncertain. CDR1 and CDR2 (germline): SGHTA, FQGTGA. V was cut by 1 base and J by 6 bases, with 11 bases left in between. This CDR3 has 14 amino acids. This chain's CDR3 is CASSLKVGRDTQYF. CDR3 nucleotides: TGTGCCAGCAGCTTAAAAGTGGGTCGGGATACGCAGTATTTT. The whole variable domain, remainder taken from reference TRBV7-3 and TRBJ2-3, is GAGVSQTPSNKVTEKGKYVELRCDPISGHTALYWYRQSLGQGPEFLIYFQGTGAADDSGLPNDRFFAVRPEGSVSTLKIQRTERGDSAVYLCASSLKVGRDTQYFGPGTRLTVL.

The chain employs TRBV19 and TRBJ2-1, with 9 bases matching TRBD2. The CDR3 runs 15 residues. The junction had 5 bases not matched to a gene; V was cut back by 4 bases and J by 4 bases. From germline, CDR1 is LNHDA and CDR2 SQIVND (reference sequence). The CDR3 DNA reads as TGTGCCAGTAGTAGATCTAGCGGGGTGTACAATGAGCAGTTCTTC. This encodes CASSRSSGVYNEQFF.

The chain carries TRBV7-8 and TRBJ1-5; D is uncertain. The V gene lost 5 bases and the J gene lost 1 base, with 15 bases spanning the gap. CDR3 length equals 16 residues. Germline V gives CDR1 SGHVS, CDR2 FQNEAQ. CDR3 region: CASSPTSGGSNQPQHF. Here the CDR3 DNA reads TGTGCCAGCAGCCCAACCTCCGGCGGGAGCAATCAGCCCCAGCATTTT. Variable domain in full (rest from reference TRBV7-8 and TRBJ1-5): GAGVSQSPRYKVAKRGQDVALRCDPISGHVSLFWYQQALGQGPEFLTYFQNEAQLDKSGLPSDRFFAERPEGSVSTLKIQRTQQEDSAVYLCASSPTSGGSNQPQHFGDGTRLSIL.

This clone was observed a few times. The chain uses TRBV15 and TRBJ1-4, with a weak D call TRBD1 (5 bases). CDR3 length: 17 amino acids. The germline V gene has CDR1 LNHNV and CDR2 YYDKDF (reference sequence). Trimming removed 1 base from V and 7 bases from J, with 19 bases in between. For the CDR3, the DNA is TGTGCCACCAGCAGAGGCAGAACGGGAAGGGGTGCTGAAAAACTGTTTTTT. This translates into CATSRGRTGRGAEKLFF.

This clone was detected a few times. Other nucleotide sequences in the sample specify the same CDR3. The CDR3 nucleotides read TGCGCCAGCAGCTTCGACCGAAACACTGAAGCTTTCTTT. Encoded protein: CASSFDRNTEAFF. The chain couples TRBV5-1 to TRBJ1-1; no reliable D call. The CDR3 runs to 13 residues. Germline V lookup: CDR1 SGHRS, CDR2 YFSETQ. V lost 2 bases, J lost 2 bases, and 7 bases lay in between.

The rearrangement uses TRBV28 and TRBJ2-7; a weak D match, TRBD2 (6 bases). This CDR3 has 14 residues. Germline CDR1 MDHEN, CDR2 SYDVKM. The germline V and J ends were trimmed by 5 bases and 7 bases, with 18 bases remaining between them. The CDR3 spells CASSPETRGREQYF. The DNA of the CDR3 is TGTGCCAGCAGTCCCGAAACGCGGGGTCGGGAGCAGTACTTC.

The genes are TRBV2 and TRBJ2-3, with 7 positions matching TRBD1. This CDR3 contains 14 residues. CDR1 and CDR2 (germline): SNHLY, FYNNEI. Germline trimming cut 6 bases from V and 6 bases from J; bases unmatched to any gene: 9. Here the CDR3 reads CASRYRGSVDTQYF. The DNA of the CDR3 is TGTGCCAGCAGATACAGGGGTTCCGTCGATACGCAGTATTTT. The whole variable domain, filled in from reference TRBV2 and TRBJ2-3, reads EPEVTQTPSHQVTQMGQEVILRCVPISNHLYFYWYRQILGQKVEFLVSFYNNEISEKSEIFDDQFSVERPDGSNFTLKIRSTKLEDSAMYFCASRYRGSVDTQYFGPGTRLTVL.

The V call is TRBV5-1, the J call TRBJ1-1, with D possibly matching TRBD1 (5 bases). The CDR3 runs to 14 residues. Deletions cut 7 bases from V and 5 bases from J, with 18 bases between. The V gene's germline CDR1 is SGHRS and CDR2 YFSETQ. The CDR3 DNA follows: TGCGCCAGCCACACCGGGACGGTGGGGACTGAAGCTTTCTTT. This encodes CASHTGTVGTEAFF.

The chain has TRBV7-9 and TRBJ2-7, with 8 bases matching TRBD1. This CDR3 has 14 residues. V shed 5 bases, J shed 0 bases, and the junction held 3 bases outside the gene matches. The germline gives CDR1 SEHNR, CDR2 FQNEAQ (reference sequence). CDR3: CASSRDRLSYEQYF. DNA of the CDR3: TGTGCCAGCAGCCGGGACAGGCTCTCCTACGAGCAGTACTTC.

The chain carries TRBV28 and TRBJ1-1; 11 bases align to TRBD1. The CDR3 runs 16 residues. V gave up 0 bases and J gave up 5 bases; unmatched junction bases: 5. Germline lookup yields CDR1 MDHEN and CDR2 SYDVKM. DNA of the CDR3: TGTGCCAGCAGTTTATGGGGGACAGGGGGGGGTACTGAAGCTTTCTTT. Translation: CASSLWGTGGGTEAFF.

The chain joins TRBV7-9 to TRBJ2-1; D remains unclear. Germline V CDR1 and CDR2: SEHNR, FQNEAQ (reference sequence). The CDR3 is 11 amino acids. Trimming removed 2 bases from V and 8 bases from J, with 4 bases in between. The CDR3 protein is CASSLLDEQFF. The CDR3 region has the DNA TGTGCCAGCAGCTTACTGGATGAGCAGTTCTTC.

The CDR3 sequence is CASSFGGGFNEQFF. DNA for the CDR3: TGTGCCAGCAGCTTCGGCGGGGGGTTCAATGAGCAGTTCTTC. The V and J genes are TRBV7-6 and TRBJ2-1, with 8 bases matching TRBD2. V lost 3 bases and J lost 6; bases outside the gene matches: 4. This CDR3 contains 14 residues. Germline V gene sequence: CDR1 SGHVS, CDR2 FNYEAQ. The variable domain in full, completed from reference TRBV7-6 and TRBJ2-1, reads GAGVSQSPRYKVTKRGQDVALRCDPISGHVSLYWYRQALGQGPEFLTYFNYEAQQDKSGLPNDRFSAERPEGSISTLTIQRTEQRDSAMYRCASSFGGGFNEQFFGPGTRLTVL.

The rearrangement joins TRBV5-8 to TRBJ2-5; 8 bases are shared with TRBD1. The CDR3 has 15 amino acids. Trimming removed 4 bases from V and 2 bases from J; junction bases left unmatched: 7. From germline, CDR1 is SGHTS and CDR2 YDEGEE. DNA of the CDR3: TGTGCCAGCAGCCCCGGGACAGGACGTCAAGAGACCCAGTACTTC. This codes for CASSPGTGRQETQYF.

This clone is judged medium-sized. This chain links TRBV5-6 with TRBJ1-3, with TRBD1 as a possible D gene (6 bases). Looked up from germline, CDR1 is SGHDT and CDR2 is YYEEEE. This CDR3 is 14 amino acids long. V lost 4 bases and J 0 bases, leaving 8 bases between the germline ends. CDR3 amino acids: CASSPTGSGNTIYF. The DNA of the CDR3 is TGTGCCAGCAGCCCGACAGGCTCTGGAAACACCATATATTTT.

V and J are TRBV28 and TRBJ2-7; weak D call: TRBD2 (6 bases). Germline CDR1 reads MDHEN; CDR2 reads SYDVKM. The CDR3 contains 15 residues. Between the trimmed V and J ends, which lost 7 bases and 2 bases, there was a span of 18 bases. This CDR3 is CASTPQRESPYEQYF. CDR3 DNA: TGTGCCAGCACCCCTCAACGGGAGAGTCCCTACGAGCAGTACTTC. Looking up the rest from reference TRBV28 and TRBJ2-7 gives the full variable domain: DVKVTQSSRYLVKRTGEKVFLECVQDMDHENMFWYRQDPGLGLRLIYFSYDVKMKEKGDIPEGYSVSREKKERFSLILESASTNQTSMYLCASTPQRESPYEQYFGPGTRLTVT.

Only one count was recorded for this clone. This CDR3 reads CASSLRPMYEQYF. CDR3 coding DNA: TGCGCCAGCAGCTTGCGACCGATGTACGAGCAGTACTTC. V gene TRBV5-1 combines with J gene TRBJ2-7; no clear D. Per germline, CDR1 SGHRS and CDR2 YFSETQ. V shed 1 base and J shed 4 bases, with 9 bases lying between them. The CDR3 covers 13 residues.

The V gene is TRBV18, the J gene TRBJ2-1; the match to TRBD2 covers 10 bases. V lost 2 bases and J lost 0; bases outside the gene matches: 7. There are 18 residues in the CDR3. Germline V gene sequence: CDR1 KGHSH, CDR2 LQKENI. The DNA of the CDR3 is TGTGCCAGCTCACCAGGGTCCACTAGCGGGATCTCCTACAATGAGCAGTTCTTC. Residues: CASSPGSTSGISYNEQFF.

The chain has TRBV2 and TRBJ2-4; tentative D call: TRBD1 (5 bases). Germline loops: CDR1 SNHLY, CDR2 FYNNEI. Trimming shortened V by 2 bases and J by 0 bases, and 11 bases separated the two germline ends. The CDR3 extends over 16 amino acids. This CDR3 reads CASSEWGAGAKNIQYF. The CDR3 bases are TGTGCCAGCAGTGAATGGGGCGCCGGAGCCAAAAACATTCAGTACTTC.

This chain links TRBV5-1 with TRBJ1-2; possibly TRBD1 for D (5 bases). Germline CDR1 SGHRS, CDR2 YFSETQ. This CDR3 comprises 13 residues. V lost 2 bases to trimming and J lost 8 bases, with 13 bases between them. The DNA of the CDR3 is TGCGCCAGCAGCTTTTCGAGACAGAGGGGCTACACCTTC. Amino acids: CASSFSRQRGYTF.

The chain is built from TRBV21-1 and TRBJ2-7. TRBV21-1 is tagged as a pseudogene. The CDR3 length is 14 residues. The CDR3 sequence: CASSTPYTSYEQYF. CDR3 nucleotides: TGTGCCAGCAGCACCCCATATACCTCCTACGAGCAGTACTTC.

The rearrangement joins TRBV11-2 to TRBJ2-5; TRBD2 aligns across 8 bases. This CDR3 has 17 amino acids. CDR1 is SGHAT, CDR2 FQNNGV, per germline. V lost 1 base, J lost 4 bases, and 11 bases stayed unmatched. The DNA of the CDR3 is TGTGCCAGCAGCTTAGGCAGGGGAAGCGGGAGTCGAGAGACCCAGTACTTC. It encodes CASSLGRGSGSRETQYF.

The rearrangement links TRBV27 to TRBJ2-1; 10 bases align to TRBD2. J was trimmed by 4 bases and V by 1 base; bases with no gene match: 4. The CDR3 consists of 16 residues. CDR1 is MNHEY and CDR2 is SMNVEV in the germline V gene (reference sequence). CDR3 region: CASSLFTSGKYNEQFF. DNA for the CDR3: TGTGCCAGCAGTTTATTCACTAGCGGGAAGTACAATGAGCAGTTCTTC.

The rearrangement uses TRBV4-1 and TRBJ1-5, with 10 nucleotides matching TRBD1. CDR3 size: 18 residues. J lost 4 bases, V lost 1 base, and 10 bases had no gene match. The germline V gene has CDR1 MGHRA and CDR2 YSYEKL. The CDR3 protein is CASSQVFRDRGLNQPQHF. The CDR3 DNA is TGCGCCAGCAGCCAAGTTTTCCGGGACAGGGGCCTGAATCAGCCCCAGCATTTT.

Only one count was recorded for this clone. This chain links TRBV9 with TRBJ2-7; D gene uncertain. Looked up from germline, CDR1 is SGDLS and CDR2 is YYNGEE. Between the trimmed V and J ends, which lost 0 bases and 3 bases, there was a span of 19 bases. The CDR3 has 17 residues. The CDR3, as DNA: TGTGCCAGCAGCGTAGGAGTGGTGGCGGCCCAGTACTACGAGCAGTACTTC. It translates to CASSVGVVAAQYYEQYF.